The present TCR beta chain was sequenced within a study of blood T cell repertoires in COVID-19. On the study more broadly: Specimens from acute and convalescent COVID-19 originated in the United States, Italy and Spain.

Assay: immunoSEQ multiplex PCR; the TCRdb copy retains only in-frame clones and omits some. The sample holds approximately 240,000 clones, roughly 80% seen once. This clone was seen once. The germline V gene encodes CDR1 SQVTM and CDR2 ANQGSEA. The CDR3 totals 13 residues. V shed 3 bases and J 4 bases; nucleotides not matched to a gene: 4. The J gene is TRBJ2-3, the V gene TRBV29-1; 7 bases align to TRBD2. Sequencing was done on a sample of peripheral blood. The TCR originated in a woman of 80 years or more with active or convalescent COVID-19. Here the CDR3 DNA reads TGCAGCGTTGACCCGACTAGCTCAGATACGCAGTATTTT. Amino acids: CSVDPTSSDTQYF.